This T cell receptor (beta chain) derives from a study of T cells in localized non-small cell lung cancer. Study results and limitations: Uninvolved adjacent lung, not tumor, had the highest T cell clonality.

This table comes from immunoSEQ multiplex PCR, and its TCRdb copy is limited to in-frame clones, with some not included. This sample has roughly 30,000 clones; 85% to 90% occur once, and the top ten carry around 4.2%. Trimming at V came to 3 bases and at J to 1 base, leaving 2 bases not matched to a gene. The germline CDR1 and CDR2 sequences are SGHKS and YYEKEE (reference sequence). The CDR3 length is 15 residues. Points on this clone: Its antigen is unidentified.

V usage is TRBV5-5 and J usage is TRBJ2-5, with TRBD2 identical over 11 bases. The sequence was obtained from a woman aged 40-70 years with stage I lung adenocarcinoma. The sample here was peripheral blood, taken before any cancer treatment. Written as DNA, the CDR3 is TGTGCCAGCAGCTGGACTAGCGGGTCCCAAGAGACCCAGTACTTC. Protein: CASSWTSGSQETQYF.